This TCR beta chain came from a study of post-analysis software for immune sequencing data. Study-wide background: The cohort encompassed relapsing-remitting, secondary progressive and progressive-relapsing multiple sclerosis disease courses. The study, taken as a whole, reports: Controls' normalized Chao1 diversity significantly exceeded that of multiple sclerosis patients.

The library was made from cDNA and included unique molecular identifiers. T cells, about 0.95 to 10 million of them, yielded 500,000 or so cDNA molecules. One entry per CDR3 protein, called by TCRdb with MiXCR from the PCR reads. The sample holds roughly 200,000 distinct CDR3 sequences, 25% to 35% seen once. A note on this clonotype: Antigen unknown.

Specimen: blood. The clonotype comes from a girl aged 2 to 17 with multiple sclerosis.

The CDR3 bases are TGCAGTGCTCGCTTGGGGGGAGCAGTAAACACTGAAGCTTTCTTT. Protein product: CSARLGGAVNTEAFF. The rearrangement uses TRBV20-1 and TRBJ1-1; tentative D call: TRBD1 (5 bases). Trimming took 5 bases from V and 2 from J, leaving 18 bases between them. Germline loops: CDR1 DFQATT, CDR2 SNEGSKA (reference sequence). This CDR3 has 15 amino acids.